This T cell receptor (beta chain) was sequenced for a study of neurological immune-mediated disorders. Time point defined: longitudinal time-point 1 (baseline). Unsorted libraries came from 2 million PBMCs stored at -80 °C. Germline V gene lookup returns CDR1 DFQATT and CDR2 SNEGSKA (reference sequence). This CDR3 has 17 residues. Unmatched junction bases numbered 11, after V lost 3 bases and J lost 2 bases. As for the cDNA, it was generated by 5'RACE with 10-nucleotide random UMIs. TCRdb passed the 5' RACE reads through MiXCR, listing each CDR3 protein once. The sample carries 55,000 to 80,000 distinct CDR3 sequences, approximately 13% recorded once.

The sequenced sample was PBMCs. J is TRBJ2-3 and V is TRBV20-1; 10 bases are a match to TRBD2. This receptor was obtained from a female donor with HTLV-1-associated myelopathy (HAM/TSP). CDR3 DNA: TGCAGTGCTAGGGGAGGGTGGAGCGGGGGGGCCACAGATACGCAGTATTTT. It codes for CSARGGWSGGATDTQYF.